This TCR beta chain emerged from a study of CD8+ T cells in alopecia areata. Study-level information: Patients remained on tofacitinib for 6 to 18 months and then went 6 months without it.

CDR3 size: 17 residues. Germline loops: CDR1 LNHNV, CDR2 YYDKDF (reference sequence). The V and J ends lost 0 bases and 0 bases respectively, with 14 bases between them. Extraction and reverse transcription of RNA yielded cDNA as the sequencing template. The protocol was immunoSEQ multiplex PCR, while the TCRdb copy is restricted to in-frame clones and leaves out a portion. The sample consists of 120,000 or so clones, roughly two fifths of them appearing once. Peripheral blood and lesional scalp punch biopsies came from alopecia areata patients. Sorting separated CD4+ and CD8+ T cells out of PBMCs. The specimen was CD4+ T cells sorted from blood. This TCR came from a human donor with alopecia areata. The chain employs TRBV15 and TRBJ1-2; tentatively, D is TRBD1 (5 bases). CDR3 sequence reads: CATSREGGLGANYGYTF. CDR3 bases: TGTGCCACCAGCAGAGAGGGAGGGCTAGGGGCTAACTATGGCTACACCTTC.